These 15 T cell receptor beta chains came from one sample sequenced in a study of blood T cell repertoires in COVID-19. Profiling relied on immunoSEQ multiplex PCR, and the TCRdb table lists in-frame clones only, not all of them. The repertoire has 90,000 to 120,000 clones, roughly 82% of them found once; the top ten carry 26%. Sequencing was performed on peripheral blood. Receptors were obtained from a man between 60 and 75 years old with acute or convalescent COVID-19.

This clone was seen once. The CDR3 loop is CASSSPTTSGGGLYEQYF. The CDR3 DNA reads TGTGCCAGCAGCTCACCCACTACTAGCGGGGGGGGGCTCTACGAGCAGTACTTC. The rearrangement uses TRBV11-2 and TRBJ2-7; 13 bases match TRBD2. Germline V gene data show CDR1 as SGHAT and CDR2 as FQNNGV. V lost 4 bases, J lost 3 bases, and 12 bases stayed unmatched. The CDR3 is made up of 18 amino acids.

The gene calls are TRBV18 and TRBJ2-1; D is undetermined. Germline CDR1 KGHSH, CDR2 LQKENI. Between the trimmed V and J ends, which lost 1 base and 10 bases, there was a span of 17 bases. The CDR3 covers 15 residues. DNA of the CDR3: TGTGCCAGCTCACCACTCAAATCCGCAGGCAGGGAGCAGTTCTTC. Amino acid sequence: CASSPLKSAGREQFF.

This rearrangement joins TRBV6-5 to TRBJ1-2; no clear D gene. CDR1 and CDR2 from the germline V gene are MNHEY and SVGAGI. V was shortened by 4 bases and J by 7 bases, with 22 bases between the two germline ends. The CDR3 loop spans 16 amino acids. The CDR3 reads CASSLSTRTRDGGYTF. CDR3 DNA: TGTGCCAGCAGTTTGAGCACTAGGACTAGGGATGGTGGCTACACCTTC.

The gene calls are TRBV29-1 and TRBJ2-7; a weak D match, TRBD1 (6 bases). V lost 7 bases and J lost 2, with 12 bases in between. The CDR3 runs to 12 residues. Germline CDR1 and CDR2: SQVTM and ANQGSEA. CDR3 amino acids: CSAGTQTYEQYF. CDR3 nucleotides: TGCAGCGCCGGGACACAGACCTACGAGCAGTACTTC.

This rearrangement joins TRBV28 to TRBJ2-7, with TRBD1 identical over 9 bases. CDR1 MDHEN and CDR2 SYDVKM come from the germline V gene. The ends lost 6 bases at V and 3 bases at J; junction bases unmatched: 12. The CDR3 has 16 amino acids. CDR3 sequence: CASSRTQTGGRYEQYF. CDR3 nucleotide sequence: TGTGCCAGCAGCCGAACCCAGACAGGGGGGCGCTACGAGCAGTACTTC. Filled out from reference TRBV28 and TRBJ2-7, the complete variable domain reads DVKVTQSSRYLVKRTGEKVFLECVQDMDHENMFWYRQDPGLGLRLIYFSYDVKMKEKGDIPEGYSVSREKKERFSLILESASTNQTSMYLCASSRTQTGGRYEQYFGPGTRLTVT.

As DNA, the CDR3 is TGTGCCAGCAGCTTAGTGAGGGGGCGCGTACCAGAAGCTTTCTTT. Translated: CASSLVRGRVPEAFF. J is TRBJ1-1 and V is TRBV7-2; 7 bases fit TRBD1. V lost 1 base and J lost 8; bases outside the gene matches: 10. There are 15 residues in the CDR3. Germline assignment: CDR1 SGHTA and CDR2 FQGNSA.

The J gene is TRBJ2-7, the V gene TRBV1; whether TRBD2, the table's D call, matches the DNA was not checked. TRBV1 is assigned pseudogene status. The CDR3 contains 19 residues. In DNA, the CDR3 is TGCACCAGCAGCCAAGATGACCCCGGGACTAGCGGGAGCTCCTACGAGCAGTACGTC. This translates into CTSSQDDPGTSGSSYEQYV.

The chain is built from TRBV19 and TRBJ2-2, with D unclear. V was trimmed by 6 bases and J by 0 bases, leaving 11 bases between them. This CDR3 has 15 amino acids. Germline assignment: CDR1 LNHDA and CDR2 SQIVND (reference sequence). DNA of the CDR3: TGTGCCAGTAGGACCAGAGGATCGAACACCGGGGAGCTGTTTTTT. This sequence encodes CASRTRGSNTGELFF. Based on the CDR3 plus reference TRBV19 and TRBJ2-2, the full variable domain is DGGITQSPKYLFRKEGQNVTLSCEQNLNHDAMYWYRQDPGQGLRLIYYSQIVNDFQKGDIAEGYSVSREKKESFPLTVTSAQKNPTAFYLCASRTRGSNTGELFFGEGSRLTVL.

The chain is built from TRBV18 and TRBJ1-2; possible D gene TRBD1, 6 bases. V was trimmed by 0 bases and J by 8 bases, leaving 16 bases between them. Per germline, CDR1 KGHSH and CDR2 LQKENI. The CDR3 is made up of 15 amino acids. CDR3 residues: CASSPPNRVAHGYTF. The CDR3 DNA reads TGTGCCAGCTCACCACCGAACAGGGTAGCCCACGGCTACACCTTC. Filled out from reference TRBV18 and TRBJ1-2, the complete variable domain reads NAGVMQNPRHLVRRRGQEARLRCSPMKGHSHVYWYRQLPEEGLKFMVYLQKENIIDESGMPKERFSAEFPKEGPSILRIQQVVRGDSAAYFCASSPPNRVAHGYTFGSGTRLTVV.

The chain links TRBV27 to TRBJ1-1; D is undetermined. Germline V lookup: CDR1 MNHEY, CDR2 SMNVEV (reference sequence). This CDR3 region has 15 residues. The V and J ends lost 2 bases and 6 bases respectively, with 16 bases between them. CDR3 nucleotide sequence: TGTGCCAGCAGTTTAGAATGGGGAGGGTTCGCTGAAGCTTTCTTT. Amino acid sequence: CASSLEWGGFAEAFF.

V usage is TRBV18 and J usage is TRBJ1-2; 7 bases align to TRBD1. V was pared by 3 bases and J by 6 bases, with 4 bases of the junction left unmatched. Germline assignment: CDR1 KGHSH and CDR2 LQKENI. This CDR3 region has 13 residues. CDR3 in amino acids: CASSPLTGDGYTF. The CDR3 nucleotides are TGTGCCAGCTCACCTTTAACAGGGGATGGCTACACCTTC. Complete variable domain (other parts from reference TRBV18 and TRBJ1-2): NAGVMQNPRHLVRRRGQEARLRCSPMKGHSHVYWYRQLPEEGLKFMVYLQKENIIDESGMPKERFSAEFPKEGPSILRIQQVVRGDSAAYFCASSPLTGDGYTFGSGTRLTVV.

The CDR3 reads CASSYLDSNQPQHF. CDR3 in DNA: TGTGCCAGTAGCTATCTAGATAGCAATCAGCCCCAGCATTTT. The chain joins TRBV19 to TRBJ1-5, with D unresolved. Trimming removed 6 bases from V and 0 bases from J, with 9 bases in between. This CDR3 spans 14 amino acids. Germline CDR1 LNHDA, CDR2 SQIVND (reference sequence).

The rearrangement uses TRBV6-6 and TRBJ2-1, with 12 bases matching TRBD2. Germline V gene lookup returns CDR1 MNHNY and CDR2 SVGAGI (reference sequence). The CDR3 spans 15 residues. V was clipped by 2 bases and J by 11 bases; unmatched bases: 7. The CDR3 protein is CASSYRLAGVYKQFF. In nucleotides, the CDR3 is TGTGCCAGCAGTTACAGACTAGCGGGAGTTTACAAGCAGTTCTTC.

This clone is medium-sized. The chain links TRBV10-1 to TRBJ1-2; no clear D gene. Trimming removed 6 bases at V and 2 bases at J, with 10 bases between. This CDR3 spans 13 amino acids. Germline V gene data show CDR1 as WNHNN and CDR2 as SYGVQD (reference sequence). The CDR3 sequence is CASSLTRNYGYTF. CDR3 DNA: TGCGCCAGCAGCCTGACACGCAACTATGGCTACACCTTC.

This clone was seen just once. The V and J genes are TRBV5-1 and TRBJ1-2; 10 nucleotides agree with TRBD1. The CDR3 runs 15 residues. The V gene's germline CDR1 is SGHRS and CDR2 YFSETQ. J was trimmed by 4 bases and V by 4 bases; bases with no gene match: 7. Here the CDR3 DNA reads TGCGCCAGCAGCGAGGGACAGGGGTTTGCCTATGGCTACACCTTC. This translates into CASSEGQGFAYGYTF.